Each of the 17 T cell receptor beta chains below was sequenced from the same sample in a study of blood T cell repertoires in COVID-19. The assay was immunoSEQ multiplex PCR, and TCRdb's table has in-frame clones only and misses some. The repertoire includes almost 500,000 clones, roughly nine tenths of them detected once, and roughly 8.5% sits in the top ten. Sequencing input: PBMCs or T cells enriched from blood (not recorded which). These receptors all come from a woman aged 55-70 years who had recovered from COVID-19.

CDR3 residues: CASSIDLQNYNEQFF. Written as DNA, the CDR3 is TGTGCCAGTAGTATAGATTTACAGAACTACAATGAGCAGTTCTTC. The chain joins TRBV19 to TRBJ2-1; D unclear. Trimming left V 0 bases short and J 3 bases short, with 9 bases between. This CDR3 comprises 15 residues. Germline V gene data show CDR1 as LNHDA and CDR2 as SQIVND (reference sequence).

This clone has a single count. This sequence joins TRBV7-8 and TRBJ1-2; 8 nucleotides align to TRBD1. The CDR3 length is 16 residues. Germline trimming cut 2 bases from V and 4 bases from J; bases unmatched to any gene: 9. Germline values: CDR1 SGHVS, CDR2 FQNEAQ. In nucleotides, the CDR3 is TGTGCCAGCAGCTTAAGGCGAGGGACAGGACTCTATGGCTACACCTTC. This gives the protein CASSLRRGTGLYGYTF.

V gene TRBV10-3 combines with J gene TRBJ2-1; possible D gene TRBD1, 6 bases. Germline V lookup: CDR1 ENHRY, CDR2 SYGVKD. Trimming shortened V by 4 bases and J by 1 base, and 17 bases separated the two germline ends. The CDR3 extends over 17 amino acids. The CDR3 spells CAISGGTGKGSYNEQFF. CDR3 nucleotide sequence: TGTGCCATCAGTGGCGGAACAGGGAAGGGGTCCTACAATGAGCAGTTCTTC.

The chain joins TRBV27 to TRBJ1-1; no clear D gene. The CDR3 sequence is 15 residues long. V gave up 6 bases and J gave up 2 bases, with 16 bases separating them. Germline loops: CDR1 MNHEY, CDR2 SMNVEV (reference sequence). The CDR3 DNA follows: TGTGCCAGCAGAACCTCCCCCCGGGGAAACACTGAAGCTTTCTTT. Translating it yields CASRTSPRGNTEAFF.

The sample holds one count of this clone. The chain combines TRBV14 with TRBJ1-1; no firm D call. CDR3 length: 12 amino acids. The V gene's germline CDR1 is SGHDN and CDR2 FVKESK. Trimming took 3 bases from V and 7 from J, leaving 9 bases between them. The CDR3 reads CASSHVEFEAFF. Here the CDR3 DNA reads TGTGCCAGCAGCCACGTAGAGTTTGAAGCTTTCTTT.

The chain combines TRBV6-1 with TRBJ1-5; 7 positions agree with TRBD1. CDR3 size: 15 residues. Germline V gene sequence: CDR1 MNHNS, CDR2 SASEGT. Trimming at V came to 2 bases and at J to 0 bases, leaving 1 base not matched to a gene. The CDR3 region is CASSEQGDSNQPQHF. In DNA form, the CDR3 reads TGTGCCAGCAGTGAACAGGGGGATAGCAATCAGCCCCAGCATTTT.

This sequence joins TRBV27 and TRBJ2-1; 7 nucleotides align to TRBD1. This CDR3 spans 15 amino acids. The V and J ends lost 6 bases and 0 bases, in that order; junction bases with no gene match: 5. In germline, CDR1 is MNHEY, CDR2 SMNVEV (reference sequence). The CDR3 sequence: CASRPGQNSYNEQFF. CDR3 DNA: TGTGCCAGCAGACCGGGACAGAACTCCTACAATGAGCAGTTCTTC.

The CDR3 DNA is TGTGCCAGCAAGCTGGGGGGAATGAACACTGAAGCTTTCTTT. This translates into CASKLGGMNTEAFF. The chain joins TRBV7-8 to TRBJ1-1; tentatively, D is TRBD1 (5 bases). The CDR3 is 14 amino acids. Germline CDR1 reads SGHVS; CDR2 reads FQNEAQ. Trimming took 7 bases from V and 0 from J, leaving 12 bases between them.

J is TRBJ2-3 and V is TRBV5-5; D may be TRBD1 (5 bases). The CDR3 is 16 residues long. V dropped 4 bases and J dropped 1 base, with 16 bases sitting between them. Germline lookup yields CDR1 SGHKS and CDR2 YYEKEE (reference sequence). This CDR3 reads CASSPAQGGGTDTQYF. DNA for the CDR3: TGTGCCAGCAGCCCGGCGCAGGGTGGTGGCACAGATACGCAGTATTTT.

The chain's CDR3 is CATSRPGTLNSPLHF. In DNA, the CDR3 is TGTGCCACCAGCAGACCGGGGACACTTAATTCACCCCTCCACTTT. This chain uses TRBV15 with TRBJ1-6; a possible D gene is TRBD1 (6 bases). The germline V and J ends were trimmed by 2 bases and 6 bases, with 11 bases remaining between them. Germline V gene sequence: CDR1 LNHNV, CDR2 YYDKDF (reference sequence). This CDR3 has 15 residues.

V and J are TRBV19 and TRBJ1-1, with 11 positions matching TRBD1. Germline V gives CDR1 LNHDA, CDR2 SQIVND (reference sequence). This CDR3 has 16 residues. Losses at the gene ends were 6 bases for V and 0 bases for J; bases not matched to a gene: 6. CDR3 in amino acids: CASRGWTGGMNTEAFF. CDR3 nucleotides: TGTGCCAGTAGGGGTTGGACAGGGGGCATGAACACTGAAGCTTTCTTT. Complete variable domain (other parts from reference TRBV19 and TRBJ1-1): DGGITQSPKYLFRKEGQNVTLSCEQNLNHDAMYWYRQDPGQGLRLIYYSQIVNDFQKGDIAEGYSVSREKKESFPLTVTSAQKNPTAFYLCASRGWTGGMNTEAFFGQGTRLTVV.

In this sample, this clone turned up once. The chain carries TRBV12-5 and TRBJ1-4; no reliable D call. CDR1 is LGHNT, CDR2 FRNRAP, per germline. The CDR3 loop spans 14 amino acids. Trimming removed 1 base at V and 4 bases at J, with 7 bases between. In DNA, the CDR3 is TGTGCTAGTGGTTTGGGACACAATAATGAAAAACTGTTTTTT. It encodes CASGLGHNNEKLFF.

The chain employs TRBV10-2 and TRBJ1-1; 8 bases are shared with TRBD1. The CDR3 spans 18 residues. V lost 0 bases, J lost 3 bases, and 12 bases stayed unmatched. CDR1 is WSHSY and CDR2 is SAAADI in the germline V gene. CDR3 amino acids: CASSESGTGLIGDTEAFF. The CDR3 nucleotides are TGCGCCAGCAGTGAGTCGGGGACAGGTCTTATCGGGGACACTGAAGCTTTCTTT.

This sequence joins TRBV5-1 and TRBJ2-7; TRBD1 agrees at 8 bases. The germline CDR1 and CDR2 sequences are SGHRS and YFSETQ. The V segment lost 4 bases and the J segment 3 bases; nucleotides outside the gene matches: 3. The CDR3 has 13 residues. The CDR3 loop is CASSTGQGYEQYF. The CDR3 DNA reads TGCGCCAGCAGCACCGGACAGGGCTACGAGCAGTACTTC.

The chain combines TRBV10-2 with TRBJ1-3; the D is unclear. The ends were cut back, 2 bases at V and 3 bases at J, with 2 bases in the middle. Germline CDR1 WSHSY, CDR2 SAAADI. There are 12 residues in the CDR3. The CDR3 region is CASSELGNTIYF. CDR3 DNA sequence: TGCGCCAGCAGTGAGCTTGGAAACACCATATATTTT.

The J gene is TRBJ2-5, the V gene TRBV7-2; TRBD1 matches at 9 bases. Losses at the gene ends were 5 bases for V and 5 bases for J; bases not matched to a gene: 9. Germline loops: CDR1 SGHTA, CDR2 FQGNSA. The CDR3 is 15 residues long. CDR3 DNA: TGTGCCAGCAGCGCCTACAGGGGGCGGTCGGAGACCCAGTACTTC. Its translation: CASSAYRGRSETQYF.

CDR3 DNA: TGTGCCAGCAGCGTAACAGACAGCCGGTACAATGAGCAGTTCTTC. This gives the protein CASSVTDSRYNEQFF. The V and J genes are TRBV9 and TRBJ2-1; weak D call: TRBD1 (5 bases). This CDR3 has 15 residues. V was pared by 1 base and J by 4 bases, with 12 bases between. Germline V gene data show CDR1 as SGDLS and CDR2 as YYNGEE.